The subject of this entry is one T cell receptor (beta chain). The antigen is not known. The CDR3 is 14 amino acids. The germline gives CDR1 SGHRS, CDR2 YFSETQ. V gave up 4 bases and J gave up 6 bases, with 14 bases separating them. This record comes from a study of cytotoxic CD8 clonotypes in ibrutinib-treated CLL. Overall study: After median around 5.5 years, around 14 stayed in remission, about 12 progressed; responses around 24 partial, 2 complete.

Method: immunoSEQ multiplex PCR; TCRdb's copy keeps in-frame clones and lacks some. The table includes 80,000 to 95,000 clones, about 76% detected once. Study-wide points: Baseline clonality, higher than in age-matched healthy donors, tracked circulating CD8+ T-cell counts. Sustained-remission patients were sampled at different times than progressing patients were. Clonality went up at ibrutinib response and then declined back toward baseline at progression.

The material was PBMCs, obtained after 12 months of ibrutinib treatment. The clonotype originates from a human donor with chronic lymphocytic leukemia. The rearrangement links TRBV5-1 to TRBJ2-1; possibly TRBD2 for D (6 bases). This CDR3 is CASSRGDTGNEQFF. DNA of the CDR3: TGCGCCAGCAGCCGCGGGGATACGGGCAATGAGCAGTTCTTC.